Described below is a single T cell receptor (beta chain) sequence and its context. Its specificity is unknown. The data were taken from a study of beta chain features in type 1 diabetes. Whole-study results and caveats: Type 1 diabetes patients showed fewer insertions and more deletions at VDJ junctions. Among patients, naive, central memory and Treg TCRB repertoires appeared more similar than among healthy donors. Patients and controls would share equally any PCR tilt toward shorter templates.

What was sequenced were expressed TCRB transcripts, since all of the isolated RNA had been reverse transcribed. Generated by immunoSEQ multiplex PCR, the TCRdb table keeps only in-frame clones and is missing some. The sample consists of 900,000 or so clones, roughly a sixth of them appearing once. The CDR3 totals 16 residues. Germline assignment: CDR1 SGHAT and CDR2 FQNNGV. After removal of 5 bases from V and 5 bases from J, the junction contained 12 bases not matched to a gene. Material for sequencing was naive CD4+ T cells from blood. The J gene is TRBJ2-5, the V gene TRBV11-2, with 9 bases fitting TRBD1. This TCR came from a young woman in good health. Written as DNA, the CDR3 is TGTGCCAGCAGCCAAGGACAGGGGAGAATTTTTGAGACCCAGTACTTC. Its protein is CASSQGQGRIFETQYF. Full variable domain (remainder filled in from reference TRBV11-2 and TRBJ2-5): EAGVAQSPRYKIIEKRQSVAFWCNPISGHATLYWYQQILGQGPKLLIQFQNNGVVDDSQLPKDRFSAERLKGVDSTLKIQPAKLEDSAVYLCASSQGQGRIFETQYFGPGTRLLVL.